Following are 21 T cell receptor beta chains from one sample sequenced in a study of cytomegalovirus exposure and HLA in healthy donors. 13 Jbeta primers and 60 Vbeta primers were used for the PCR. Using immunoSEQ multiplex PCR, the repertoire was profiled, and TCRdb retains in-frame clones only, with some absent. This table has approximately 180,000 clones, 70% to 90% appearing once. Sequencing used PBMCs. The receptors here all came from a woman aged 25 to 39 in good health and CMV-seronegative.

The chain recombines TRBV28 with TRBJ1-3; D is unresolved. CDR1 is MDHEN and CDR2 is SYDVKM in the germline V gene. Between the trimmed V and J ends, which lost 6 bases and 0 bases, there was a span of 6 bases. The CDR3 length is 13 residues. The CDR3: CASSASSGNTIYF. CDR3 sequence (DNA): TGTGCCAGCAGCGCCAGCTCTGGAAACACCATATATTTT.

The gene calls are TRBV5-6 and TRBJ1-4; 7 bases line up with TRBD1. The CDR3 length is 15 residues. The junction had 6 bases not matched to a gene; V was cut back by 3 bases and J by 4 bases. Germline values: CDR1 SGHDT, CDR2 YYEEEE. DNA for the CDR3: TGTGCCAGCAGCTGGCCCGGGACAGTTAATGAAAAACTGTTTTTT. Translated: CASSWPGTVNEKLFF.

CDR3 DNA sequence: TGTGCCAGTAGTATCGGACAGGGGGGTTTGGATGAAGCTTTCTTT. Amino acid sequence: CASSIGQGGLDEAFF. V is TRBV19 and J is TRBJ1-1; 10 positions match TRBD1. Germline V gene data show CDR1 as LNHDA and CDR2 as SQIVND (reference sequence). Trimming at V came to 3 bases and at J to 7 bases, leaving 8 bases not matched to a gene. CDR3 length: 15 amino acids.

This chain connects TRBV2 to TRBJ2-3; 8 bases map to TRBD1. Germline CDR1 reads SNHLY; CDR2 reads FYNNEI. V shed 4 bases and J 2 bases; nucleotides not matched to a gene: 2. This CDR3 has 14 residues. CDR3 sequence reads: CASSGQGNTDTQYF. Written as DNA, the CDR3 is TGTGCCAGCAGTGGACAGGGGAACACAGATACGCAGTATTTT.

The rearrangement uses TRBV7-2 and TRBJ2-7, with D tentatively TRBD2 (5 bases). Trimming took 5 bases from V and 7 from J, leaving 18 bases between them. CDR3 length: 14 residues. CDR1 and CDR2 (germline): SGHTA, FQGNSA. As DNA, the CDR3 is TGTGCCAGCAGCCCCCAATTCGGCCGGGAAGAGCAGTACTTC. Translating it yields CASSPQFGREEQYF.

The V and J genes are TRBV6-1 and TRBJ1-1; maybe TRBD1 (6 bases). This CDR3 region has 14 residues. The V gene's germline CDR1 is MNHNS and CDR2 SASEGT. V gave up 2 bases and J gave up 1 base, with 8 bases separating them. CDR3 sequence (DNA): TGTGCCAGCAGTGAACCGGGACAGAACACTGAAGCTTTCTTT. The encoded protein is CASSEPGQNTEAFF.

The genes are TRBV7-2 and TRBJ2-7; D might be TRBD1 (5 bases). Trimming removed 1 base from V and 5 bases from J, with 15 bases in between. Germline V gene data show CDR1 as SGHTA and CDR2 as FQGNSA. The CDR3 contains 15 residues. CDR3 residues: CASSLGLRAMDEQYF. The CDR3 DNA sequence: TGTGCCAGCAGCTTAGGGCTCAGGGCTATGGACGAGCAGTACTTC.

V is TRBV4-1 and J is TRBJ2-5; 11 bases align to TRBD1. The CDR3 totals 17 residues. The germline gives CDR1 MGHRA, CDR2 YSYEKL. The V segment lost 2 bases and the J segment 4 bases; nucleotides outside the gene matches: 9. As DNA, the CDR3 is TGCGCCAGCAGCCAAAGGACGGGACAGGGGGTATTAGAGACCCAGTACTTC. Its translation: CASSQRTGQGVLETQYF.

As regards this clone: Different DNA sequences within this sample yield the same CDR3. This chain uses TRBV2 with TRBJ1-1; TRBD1 matches at 7 bases. With V trimmed by 6 bases and J by 2 bases, 6 bases remained unmatched. Per the germline V gene, CDR1 is SNHLY and CDR2 is FYNNEI. CDR3 length equals 14 residues. The CDR3 bases are TGTGCCAGCAGGGTTCGGACAGGCAACACTGAAGCTTTCTTT. This codes for CASRVRTGNTEAFF.

This clone was detected a few times. The junction departs from the called germline gene at one end, perhaps through a read error. The genes are TRBV9 and TRBJ1-1; weak D call: TRBD1 (6 bases). CDR3 length: 11 amino acids. Germline V lookup: CDR1 SGDLS, CDR2 YYNGEE. Here the CDR3 DNA reads TGTGCCAGCAGCGGTAACAGGGCCGTGTGCTTT. As protein: CASSGNRAVCF.

J is TRBJ1-4 and V is TRBV28; 7 nucleotides line up with TRBD1. Germline V CDR1 and CDR2: MDHEN, SYDVKM. V trimming: 4 bases; J trimming: 7 bases; junction bases outside the gene matches: 6. The CDR3 runs 14 residues. The CDR3 is CASSSSGGTEKLFF. The CDR3 nucleotides read TGTGCCAGCAGTTCCTCAGGGGGTACTGAAAAACTGTTTTTT. Full variable domain (remainder filled in from reference TRBV28 and TRBJ1-4): DVKVTQSSRYLVKRTGEKVFLECVQDMDHENMFWYRQDPGLGLRLIYFSYDVKMKEKGDIPEGYSVSREKKERFSLILESASTNQTSMYLCASSSSGGTEKLFFGSGTQLSVL.

Comment on this clone: At one end the junction does not follow the germline gene, possibly because of a read error. This chain uses TRBV4-1 with TRBJ2-4; 8 bases align to TRBD1. The CDR3 is 19 amino acids. Germline V gene data show CDR1 as MGHRA and CDR2 as YSYEKL. In DNA, the CDR3 is TGCGCCAGCAGCCAACCGGGACAGGAAAAAGGTGTAGCCAAAAACAGTCAGTACTTC. Protein sequence: CASSQPGQEKGVAKNSQYF.

This chain links TRBV28 with TRBJ1-1, with a possible D match to TRBD1 (5 bases). Germline V gene lookup returns CDR1 MDHEN and CDR2 SYDVKM. Trimming left V 5 bases short and J 0 bases short, with 16 bases between. This CDR3 region has 16 residues. The CDR3 region has the DNA TGTGCCAGCAGTATTGCAGGGTATTTGGTGAACACTGAAGCTTTCTTT. Protein: CASSIAGYLVNTEAFF.

The V gene is TRBV28, the J gene TRBJ2-7, with 10 bases lining up with TRBD1. J gave up 3 bases and V 4 bases, and 6 bases lay outside the gene matches. The CDR3 runs 15 residues. The germline CDR1 and CDR2 sequences are MDHEN and SYDVKM. The CDR3 region has the DNA TGTGCCAGCAGTTCCGAGGGACAGGGGATCTACGAGCAGTACTTC. Translated, it gives CASSSEGQGIYEQYF.

The chain carries TRBV19 and TRBJ2-5, with TRBD2 as a possible D gene (6 bases). The germline V and J ends were trimmed by 4 bases and 5 bases, with 29 bases remaining between them. This CDR3 has 19 amino acids. Germline V gene sequence: CDR1 LNHDA, CDR2 SQIVND (reference sequence). The CDR3 region has the DNA TGTGCCAGTAGTAGCGCCGGGGCGGGGCTTTCCCCTGCCCGGGAGACCCAGTACTTC. Protein product: CASSSAGAGLSPARETQYF.

The CDR3, as DNA: TGCGCCAGCAGCCAAGAACCTAGCGGGTCTACCTGGTCCACAGATACGCAGTATTTT. It is translated as CASSQEPSGSTWSTDTQYF. The chain has TRBV4-1 and TRBJ2-3; 8 bases align to TRBD2. Unmatched junction bases numbered 13, after V lost 0 bases and J lost 2 bases. Germline loops: CDR1 MGHRA, CDR2 YSYEKL. The CDR3 loop spans 19 amino acids.

The V and J genes are TRBV2 and TRBJ2-5; perhaps TRBD2 as D (5 bases). With the DNA end fitting TRBJ2-7 better, the J assignment may be wrong. Germline V gene data show CDR1 as SNHLY and CDR2 as FYNNEI. This CDR3 contains 11 residues. DNA for the CDR3: TGTGCCAGCGAGGGAAGGAACGAGCAGTACTTC. Its protein is CASEGRNEQYF.

The V and J genes are TRBV7-9 and TRBJ1-4, with a possible D match to TRBD1 (6 bases). Per the germline V gene, CDR1 is SEHNR and CDR2 is FQNEAQ (reference sequence). The CDR3 is 15 residues long. V dropped 1 base and J dropped 7 bases, with 13 bases sitting between them. The CDR3 loop reads CASSLVGGVIEKLFF. In DNA, the CDR3 is TGTGCCAGCAGCTTAGTAGGGGGAGTGATTGAAAAACTGTTTTTT.

V is TRBV5-1 and J is TRBJ2-7; maybe TRBD1 (5 bases). The germline gives CDR1 SGHRS, CDR2 YFSETQ. Trimming cost V 0 bases and J 2 bases, with 9 bases left between them. The CDR3 has 14 amino acids. CDR3 nucleotide sequence: TGCGCCAGCAGCTTGGAGGTGGGGCCCTACGAGCAGTACTTC. Its protein product is CASSLEVGPYEQYF.

The genes are TRBV6-5 and TRBJ2-2; D is possibly TRBD2 (7 bases). CDR1 and CDR2 from the germline V gene are MNHEY and SVGAGI. Trimming took 6 bases from V and 4 from J, leaving 15 bases between them. The CDR3 runs 15 residues. The CDR3 bases are TGTGCCAGCAGGGCGGGGGCGCTGAGCACCGGGGAGCTGTTTTTT. As protein: CASRAGALSTGELFF.

This clone was seen only once. The chain links TRBV14 to TRBJ1-2, with TRBD1 identical over 7 bases. The V gene's germline CDR1 is SGHDN and CDR2 FVKESK. J was trimmed by 1 base and V by 0 bases; bases with no gene match: 5. CDR3 length: 16 amino acids. The CDR3 sequence: CASSQDFGQVNYGYTF. CDR3 DNA: TGTGCCAGCAGCCAAGATTTCGGACAGGTTAACTATGGCTACACCTTC.